A selection of T cell receptor beta chains follows, all from one sample in a study of Graves' ophthalmopathy and Graves' hyperthyroidism. TCRdb ran MiXCR on the multiplex PCR reads and lists one entry per CDR3 protein. The data show 660,000 or so distinct CDR3 sequences, 35% to 45% seen once. What was sequenced was peripheral blood. Receptors were obtained from an adult man with Graves' ophthalmopathy. Both conserved end residues are part of each CDR3. D genes are given only for firm matches. Some rows have no size entry. The others give once, few or many, or a class for an expanded clone.

j_gene | abundance | len | v_gene | d_gene | CDR3nt | CDR3aa
TRBJ1-1 | many | 13 | TRBV10-3 | TRBD1 | TGTGCCATCAGGGACAGGAACCCCACTGAAGCTTTCTTT | CAIRDRNPTEAFF
TRBJ1-2 | - | 16 | TRBV25-1 | - | TGTGCCAGCAGTGCTAGAGCCGGGGAGGATTACTATGGCTACACCTTC | CASSARAGEDYYGYTF
TRBJ2-7 | many | 14 | TRBV5-5 | TRBD1 | TGTGCCAGCAGCTTCGGGACAGGGGCGGACGAGCAGTACTTC | CASSFGTGADEQYF
TRBJ2-5 | many | 12 | TRBV7-9 | - | TGTGCCAGCAGCTTGGATGTCGGGACCCAGTACTTC | CASSLDVGTQYF
TRBJ1-3 | many | 12 | TRBV2 | - | TGTGCCAGCAGGGGGACATTAAACACCATATATTTT | CASRGTLNTIYF
TRBJ1-6 | many | 16 | TRBV5-8 | - | TGTGCCAGCAGCTTCCCTTCGGACTCCTCATACTCACCCCTCCACTTT | CASSFPSDSSYSPLHF
TRBJ2-5 | many | 16 | TRBV2 | TRBD2 | TGTGCCAGCAGTTGGTCGGGACTAGCGACACAAGAGACCCAGTACTTC | CASSWSGLATQETQYF
TRBJ2-6 | many | 14 | TRBV6-2/TRBV6-3 | TRBD1 | TGTGCCAGCAGTGGACAGGGTGGGGCCAACGTCCTGACTTTC | CASSGQGGANVLTF
TRBJ2-7 | - | 14 | TRBV9 | TRBD1 | TGTGCCAGCAGCGTAGAAGGGGGCCAATACGAGCAGTACTTC | CASSVEGGQYEQYF
TRBJ1-3 | many | 13 | TRBV7-9 | - | TGTGCCAGCAGCTTCGACAGCCGCAACACCATATATTTT | CASSFDSRNTIYF
TRBJ2-5 | once | 12 | TRBV19 | - | TGTGCCAGTAGTGACGGTAATCAGCCCCAGTACTTC | CASSDGNQPQYF
TRBJ1-2 | few | 14 | TRBV4-1 | - | TGCGCCAGCAGCCTCTCAGGTCCGAACTATGGCTACACCTTC | CASSLSGPNYGYTF
TRBJ2-7 | few | 13 | TRBV11-2 | - | TGTGCCAGCAGCTTACGCAGGACCTACGAGCAGTACTTC | CASSLRRTYEQYF
TRBJ2-7 | - | 12 | TRBV20-1 | TRBD2 | TGCAGTGCTGCTAGCGGGAGGGCAGTCGAGTACTTC | CSAASGRAVEYF
TRBJ1-5 | - | 16 | TRBV10-3 | - | TGTGCCATCAAGGACAGCAACGACGACAGCAATCAGCCCCAGCATTTT | CAIKDSNDDSNQPQHF
TRBJ2-5 | once | 15 | TRBV25-1 | TRBD1 | TGTGCCAGCAGCAGAACCGGGACAGGGGTAGAGACCCAGTACTTC | CASSRTGTGVETQYF
TRBJ1-3 | once | 15 | TRBV10-3 | - | TGTGCCATCAGGGGCGGGAAGGGATCTGGAAACACCATATATTTT | CAIRGGKGSGNTIYF
TRBJ2-6 | - | 15 | TRBV10-3 | - | TGTGCCATCCGGGATTCCGCAGCCGGGGCCAACGTCCTGACTTTC | CAIRDSAAGANVLTF
TRBJ2-2 | many | 14 | TRBV9 | - | TGTGCCAGCAGCGTAGTCCTAGACGCCGGGGAGCTGTTTTTT | CASSVVLDAGELFF
TRBJ1-4 | - | 15 | TRBV25-1 | TRBD1 | TGTGCCAGCAAGGACAGGGCTCCAACTAATGAAAAACTGTTTTTT | CASKDRAPTNEKLFF
TRBJ1-4 | - | 14 | TRBV15 | - | TGTGCCACCAGCAGTGTCAGCAGGGGTGAAAAACTGTTTTTT | CATSSVSRGEKLFF
TRBJ1-2 | - | 15 | TRBV2 | TRBD1 | TGTGCCAGCAGTGGCCGGGACAGGGGGCTCCGAGGCTACACCTTC | CASSGRDRGLRGYTF
TRBJ2-7 | - | 11 | TRBV29-1 | - | TGCAGCGTCGTGTATCGCTACGGGCAGTACTTC | CSVVYRYGQYF
TRBJ2-7 | many | 15 | TRBV7-8 | TRBD1 | TGTGCCAGCAGCGTCAGACGGGACAGGGGATCCGAGCAGTACTTC | CASSVRRDRGSEQYF
TRBJ1-2 | many | 15 | TRBV12-5 | - | TGTGCTAGTGGTTTGGGGACAAACACTAACTATGGCTACACCTTC | CASGLGTNTNYGYTF
TRBJ1-4 | once | 14 | TRBV12-3/TRBV12-4 | - | TGTGCCAGCAGTCCCGGGACCGCGAATGAAAAACTGTTTTTT | CASSPGTANEKLFF
TRBJ1-1 | - | 15 | TRBV10-3 | - | TGTGCCAGCAGGGCCGGGAGGGGAATGAACACTGAAGCTTTCTTT | CASRAGRGMNTEAFF
TRBJ1-1 | - | 16 | TRBV19 | TRBD1 | TGTGCCAGTAGTATACGGACAGGGTCGGGGACAGGGAGGACTTTCTTT | CASSIRTGSGTGRTFF
TRBJ1-5 | - | 14 | TRBV7-6 | - | TGTGCCAGCAGCCCCCGTGGCGACCAAGAGACCCAGCATTTT | CASSPRGDQETQHF
TRBJ2-5 | - | 12 | TRBV5-5 | - | TGTGCCAGCAGCTCAGGGAATCAGCCCCAGTACTTC | CASSSGNQPQYF
TRBJ2-5 | - | 11 | TRBV10-3 | - | TGTGCCATCAAAACGTGGCCGACCCAGTACTTC | CAIKTWPTQYF
TRBJ2-7 | - | 12 | TRBV10-3 | - | TGTGCCATCAGTCCGTACGGGTACGAGCAGTACTTC | CAISPYGYEQYF
TRBJ2-7 | many | 14 | TRBV25-1 | - | TGTGCCAGGACCACGAGACGGTGCTCCTACGAGCAGTACTTC | CARTTRRCSYEQYF
TRBJ2-7 | many | 12 | TRBV7-9 | - | TGTGCCAGCAGCCCCTACCGTTACGAGCAGTACTTC | CASSPYRYEQYF
TRBJ2-7 | many | 16 | TRBV7-9 | - | TGTGCCAGCAGCTTAGGGGGTGGGGGATCTTCCTACGAGCAGTACTTC | CASSLGGGGSSYEQYF
TRBJ1-2 | many | 11 | TRBV6-1 | - | TGTGCCAGCAGAGGACCCTATGGCTACACCTTC | CASRGPYGYTF